This TCR beta chain stems from a study of identical twins (dated by TCRdb to 2016 to 2017). With regard to the full study: To test whether fetal clonotypes persist, this study deep-sequenced TCR alpha and beta repertoires from monozygotic twins, from unrelated adults of various ages, and from cord blood. To rule out contamination, the twin experiments were replicated at different times with different library preparation protocols.

Preparation of the library involved 5' RACE. The instrument given in TCRdb is Illumina HiSeq 2000. Template switching introduced a universal primer binding site; the final cDNA contained a unique molecular identifier, enabling accurate counting of TCR cDNA molecules. Specific primers in the conserved constant-segment region were used to synthesize first-strand cDNA for TCR alpha and beta chains. To control for contamination, every cDNA library was double barcoded, receiving both a SMART-Mk sample barcode and Illumina barcodes. TruSeq adapter sequences, together with Illumina sample barcodes, were added in two successive PCR steps. Sequencing of the TCR alpha and beta cDNA libraries was done on the Illumina HiSeq platform using custom primers. Per the original workflow: MiGEC was used to process raw reads and extract unique molecular identifiers, and MiXCR was used to find CDR3 positions. For each individual, recombination models were inferred using an EM algorithm with the repgenHMM and IGoR tools. The analysis of shared clonotypes was done with the tcR package in R, with sharing normalized by the product of cloneset sizes. To study raw recombination free of thymic and clonal selection effects, out-of-frame nonproductive sequences were analyzed. The public reads were run again by TCRdb, first through fastp at Q25 and then through MiXCR, and only productive beta chains were kept. Entries are consolidated by CDR3 protein sequence, retaining the most common genes and DNA. The V and J calls follow TCRdb's processing rather than the paper's. Present in this sample are 400,000 to 550,000 distinct CDR3 sequences, roughly 21% of which were seen just once. The ten largest clones add up to around 0.9% of the sample.

To note about this clonotype: There is no known antigen for this receptor. Per-base quality was not reported, and no clone a single base away is much larger than it.

General conclusions and limits of the study: Because the same donors could not be followed over many years, the conclusions depended on cross-sectional statistical analysis. Compared with coincidental sharing between unrelated individuals, out-of-frame TCR alpha sequences shared between twins had an excess of sequences with low generation probability. A weaker excess of twin sharing was found in beta out-of-frame sequences because the signal-to-noise ratio was lowered by fewer shared sequences. Abundant cord blood beta clonotypes had fewer insertions, young adult naive repertoires showed a similar but weaker trend, and memory repertoires showed no such trend. Recombination models systematically underestimated out-of-frame TCR alpha sharing in monozygotic twins but agreed with sharing between unrelated individuals. Invariant T cells such as MAIT and iNKT could partly confound zero-insertion analyses, though diverse VJ usage argued against this for most clonotypes.

Looking up the germline V gene yields CDR1 SGHRS and CDR2 YFSETQ. The CDR3 sequence holds 14 residues, the cysteine and phenylalanine included. Here the CDR3 DNA is all that survives: 42 bases in frame from base 1. V is reduced by 2 bases and J by 1 base, leaving a spacing of 9 bases between them. Only healthy Caucasian donors were included. The twin cohort comprised three pairs of female monozygotic twins, all aged about 18 to 30 years. CD4+ and CD8+ T cell populations were isolated with positive isolation kits from Invitrogen. This sample was shared with a second study, whose subject was T cells expressing NK-cell markers. The second study also describes: TCR beta-chain repertoires were profiled in sorted CD3+CD56+NKG2C+, CD3+CD56+NKG2C- and CD3+CD56-NKG2C+ T-cell subsets from several donors. Of the eight sequenced donors, seven were found to be HCMV-seropositive and one was found to be HCMV-seronegative. To restrict sorting to alphabetaTCR-expressing T cells, an anti-gammadeltaTCR antibody was added in several experiments. In more than 5 donors, the dominant CD3+CD56+NKG2C+ clonotypes ranked among the top 10 CD8+ clonotypes, making up roughly 1.0-7.0% of CD8+ T cells. Those dominant clonotypes were again the most abundant among CD3+CD56-NKG2C+ cells in a few donors, at 28.3-60.1%. It remained unclear whether the expanded NKG2C-expressing T cell clones were specific for HCMV antigens. Randomly selected healthy volunteers, three men and five women, were used as the eight sequenced donors. A commercial ELISA kit detecting HCMV-specific IgG in serum was used to determine HCMV serostatus. MIGEC handled demultiplexing of the reads and grouping by UMI, while MiTCR was used to assemble and quantify clonotypes. Only TCR cDNA sequences supported by at least two reads were kept to exclude erroneous sequences. The tcR package was used for downstream repertoire analysis, with clonotypes matched between fractions based on CDR3 nucleotide sequence plus V segment. VDJmatch was used to annotate antigen specificity against VDJdb, with one amino acid substitution in CDR3 allowed.

The chain employs TRBV5-1 and TRBJ2-5; TRBD1 is a weak D gene call, 5 bases matching. The sequence came from a young woman in good health. What was sequenced was CD4+ T cells sorted from blood. The CDR3 region: CASSFQGTQETQYF. The nucleotide sequence reads as follows: TGCGCCAGCAGCTTCCAGGGAACCCAAGAGACCCAGTACTTC.